This T cell receptor (beta chain) was retrieved from a study of OX40 agonist ivuxolimab in advanced cancers. Turning to the overall study: Ivuxolimab was an agonistic, fully human IgG2 monoclonal antibody directed against OX40 (CD134), a costimulatory receptor. Intravenous ivuxolimab was administered to patients every 2 weeks at six dose levels: 0.01, 0.1, 0.3, 1.5, 3 and 10 mg/kg. Of the approximately 50 dose-escalation patients, hepatocellular carcinoma was present in about 20, melanoma in around 15, renal cell carcinoma in 9 and head and neck cancer in 9. In the dose-escalation cohort, approximately 80% of patients were male, and the mean age was around 60 years with a range of about 20 to 90. Prior anti-PD-1, anti-PD-L1 or anti-CTLA-4 therapy was permitted, and 40% of dose-escalation patients had received checkpoint inhibitors. Three dose-escalation patients achieved partial responses, one with hepatocellular carcinoma and two with cutaneous melanoma. Peripheral TCRbeta sequencing was intended to test whether TCR sequence diversity was altered and clonal T-cell expansion was caused by ivuxolimab. The paper describes the monotherapy dose-escalation part (N of about 52 patients) of the phase I trial of ivuxolimab.

Paper-wide results and their limitations: After ivuxolimab, more expanded clones were found on average in CD8+ T cells than in CD4+ T cells. At doses of 0.1 to 3.0 mg/kg, clonal expansion of both CD4+ and CD8+ T cells in blood was seen between baseline and week 6. The antigen specificity of the peripheral T cells that underwent clonal expansion was not determined. In the 0.1-3.0 mg/kg groups, partial responders were among the patients with the lowest normalized peripheral clonal expansion, particularly in CD8+ T cells. Low levels of normalized T-cell clonal expansion were also shown by some nonresponding patients.

In the germline V gene (reference sequence), CDR1 corresponds to MNHNY and CDR2 to SVGAGI. Its CDR3 holds 14 amino acids, cysteine through phenylalanine. Here the CDR3 DNA is all that survives: 42 bases in frame from base 1. The trim is 7 bases for V and 3 bases for J, with a gap of 15 bases between the germline ends. Genomic DNA was isolated from the sorted cells so that the TCRbeta CDR3 region could be sequenced. The immunoSEQ Assay was used to sequence the TCRbeta CDR3 regions. TCRdb's version of the immuneACCESS table is confined to in-frame rearrangements and falls short of the full clone set. An unresolved V gene accounts for under half of the shortfall where checked; the remainder is of unknown origin. Across this sample there are around 75,000 clones, with roughly 91% seen only once. Jointly, the top ten make up approximately 2.4% of the sample. To note about this clone: Its antigen is still unknown. No much larger clone is present one base from it, and per-base qualities are unavailable.

The trial excluded patients who had a history of autoimmune disease or who were on systemic immunosuppression. Peripheral blood for TCR sequencing was collected from all dose cohorts at baseline, on cycle 4 day 1, and on cycle 7 day 1. Samples were obtained from an open-label, multicenter, first-in-human phase I dose-escalation trial of ivuxolimab. Adults with locally advanced or metastatic head and neck squamous cell, hepatocellular, melanoma or renal cell carcinoma were enrolled in the trial. Before TCR sequencing, CD4+ T cells and CD8+ T cells were sorted from peripheral blood as separate populations.

This clonotype was obtained from an adult with an advanced solid tumor such as melanoma, head and neck, liver or kidney cancer. This specimen consisted of CD4+ or CD8+ T cells sorted from blood, obtained in a trial of the OX40 agonist ivuxolimab. The chain employs TRBV6-6 and TRBJ1-1, and possibly TRBD1, on 6 matching bases. For the CDR3, the sequence is CASTRDTLDTEAFF. Read as DNA, the sequence is TGTGCCAGCACCCGGGACACTCTGGACACTGAAGCTTTCTTT.